This T cell receptor (beta chain) was obtained from a study of vaccination effects on CD4 cells after COVID-19. Study context: ViraFEST expansion of antigen-specific CD4+ T cells with viral peptide pools preceded sequencing. The post-vaccine samples were taken, at the median, 72 days after the second dose. Whole-study findings and limits: Pronounced clonal contraction occurred in clones induced by infection and by vaccine late after vaccination.

Germline V CDR1 and CDR2: SGDLS, YYNGEE. Losses at the gene ends were 0 bases for V and 7 bases for J; bases not matched to a gene: 5. CDR3 length equals 16 residues. The data were produced by immunoSEQ multiplex PCR, yet TCRdb's version contains in-frame clones alone and is incomplete. The sample has 50,000 to 70,000 clones, less than 85% seen once. Comment on this clone: The antigen remains undetermined.

Isolating CD4+ T cells followed about 10 days of culture. Participants received two doses of either the BNT162b2 or mRNA-1273 vaccine. Half the medium was replaced with IL-2 medium on days 3 and 7. The chain has TRBV9 and TRBJ2-1, with TRBD2 matching over 12 bases. This clonotype originated in a human donor who received a COVID-19 vaccine. This sample comprised CD4+ T cells from PBMCs cultured without peptide, obtained after COVID-19 vaccination. The CDR3 loop is CASSVVPSGGGNEQFF. The CDR3 bases are TGTGCCAGCAGCGTAGTGCCTAGCGGGGGGGGAAATGAGCAGTTCTTC.